Listed here are 8 T cell receptor beta chains from one sample, sequenced in a study of immune heterogeneity within non-small cell lung tumors. It was with 32 V and 13 J primers that multiplex PCR amplified TCR beta CDR3. TCRdb fed the multiplex PCR reads into MiXCR, producing one record per CDR3 protein. The table has over 30,000 distinct CDR3 sequences, 25% to 30% seen once. The template for each sample was 450 to 750 ng of genomic DNA, which had been extracted from bulk tumor tissue. Several biopsies per primary tumor were taken during surgery, spaced as far apart as possible. Surgery that was curative in intent was performed on patients with untreated, newly diagnosed non-small cell lung cancer. Sequencing was performed on lung tumor tissue. These receptor sequences come from a middle-aged man with non-small cell lung cancer.

The rearrangement links TRBV20-1 to TRBJ2-3, with TRBD2 matching 8 bases. CDR3 length equals 17 residues. Germline values: CDR1 DFQATT, CDR2 SNEGSKA (reference sequence). The J segment lost 4 bases and the V segment lost 0 bases, leaving 12 bases of the junction unmatched. CDR3 residues: CSARDRFLREGADTQYF. CDR3 DNA sequence: TGCAGTGCTAGAGATCGGTTTTTACGGGAGGGAGCAGATACGCAGTATTTT.

Regarding this clonotype: One end of the junction fails to match germline, which may point to a read error. This chain uses TRBV19 with TRBJ2-4, with TRBD1 as a possible D gene (7 bases). CDR1 LNHDA and CDR2 SQIVND come from the germline V gene (reference sequence). CDR3 length: 13 residues. The CDR3 loop reads CASSRQGGDIQYF. For the CDR3, the DNA is TGTGCCAGTAGCCGACAGGGCGGGGACATTCAGTATTTC.

This clonotype came up many times. The chain recombines TRBV11-2 with TRBJ2-1; D is unclear. The V gene lost 0 bases and the J gene lost 6 bases, with 9 bases spanning the gap. The CDR3 length is 14 residues. CDR1 SGHAT and CDR2 FQNNGV come from the germline V gene. Here the CDR3 DNA reads TGTGCCAGCAGCTTAGATCGCAGGATCAATGAGCAGTTCTTC. Its translation is CASSLDRRINEQFF. Combining the CDR3 with reference TRBV11-2 and TRBJ2-1 gives the whole variable domain EAGVAQSPRYKIIEKRQSVAFWCNPISGHATLYWYQQILGQGPKLLIQFQNNGVVDDSQLPKDRFSAERLKGVDSTLKIQPAKLEDSAVYLCASSLDRRINEQFFGPGTRLTVL.

This clonotype was seen many times. This chain connects TRBV27 to TRBJ1-5, with 9 bases lining up with TRBD1. The CDR3 covers 16 residues. Unmatched junction bases numbered 7, after V lost 3 bases and J lost 4 bases. Germline CDR1 MNHEY, CDR2 SMNVEV (reference sequence). The CDR3 loop reads CASSFSFGTGNQPQHF. For the CDR3, the DNA is TGTGCCAGCAGTTTTAGTTTTGGGACAGGGAATCAGCCCCAGCATTTT.

Comments on this clonotype: The germline gene is not matched at one end of the junction; a read error may be the cause. This chain connects TRBV10-2 to TRBJ2-1; 8 nucleotides line up with TRBD2. The germline V gene has CDR1 WSHSY and CDR2 SAAADI. The CDR3 is made up of 15 amino acids. CDR3 DNA sequence: TGCGCCAGCGAAAAGAGCGGGAGCTCCTACAATGAGAAGTTCTTC. Protein sequence: CASEKSGSSYNEKFF.

Turning to this clonotype: Given a much more abundant clone one base away, this may be a read error. This rearrangement joins TRBV6-2 or TRBV6-3 to TRBJ2-2, with D unresolved. Germline CDR1 is MNHEY and CDR2 is SVGEGT. The CDR3 length is 11 residues. DNA of the CDR3: TGTGACAGCACTGATACCGGGGAGCTGTTTTTT. Translation gives CDSTDTGELFF.

Note on this clonotype: This could be a read error, since a much larger clone is one nucleotide away. The chain recombines TRBV2 with TRBJ2-1; 9 nucleotides line up with TRBD2. The CDR3 contains 14 residues. Looked up from germline, CDR1 is SNHLY and CDR2 is FYNNEI. The CDR3 bases are TGTGCCAGCAGTGTCGAGCGGGAGGCAGATGAGCGGTTCTTC. Its translation is CASSVEREADERFF.

This clonotype is labeled as medium-sized. The chain couples TRBV20-1 to TRBJ2-7; 9 positions agree with TRBD2. Trimming cost V 1 base and J 2 bases; bases outside gene matches: 3. The CDR3 covers 14 residues. CDR1 is DFQATT and CDR2 is SNEGSKA in the germline V gene (reference sequence). The CDR3 protein is CSARGRLAAYEQYF. CDR3 bases: TGCAGTGCTAGAGGTCGACTAGCGGCCTACGAGCAGTACTTC.